These T cell receptor beta chains were read from a single sample in a study of persistence of HIV-infected CD4 T cells. These receptors' antigens are unknown. The data were produced by immunoSEQ multiplex PCR, yet TCRdb's version contains in-frame clones alone and is incomplete. The sample holds some 37,000 clones, about 81% seen once. The source material was cultured CD4+ T cells from PBMCs, sampled from a patient who received antiretroviral therapy. The source is an adult with HIV. The donor label of this sample is uncertain. Both conserved end residues are part of each CDR3. A D gene is named only where the DNA matches it firmly. The size of a clone is reported for some rows only, either as once, few or many, or as a class for expanded clones.

>TRBJ1-1|13|TRBV30|TRBD1|once
CAWTDRVFTEAFF
TGTGCCTGGACGGACAGGGTATTTACTGAAGCTTTCTTT
>TRBJ1-1|12|TRBV30|.|.
CAWSVLGAGAFF
TGTGCCTGGAGTGTACTTGGGGCAGGAGCTTTCTTT
>TRBJ2-3|14|TRBV30|.|.
CAWRGLAKTDTQYF
TGTGCCTGGAGAGGTCTAGCGAAGACAGATACGCAGTATTTT
>TRBJ2-3|14|TRBV6-5|.|.
CASRPGLRTDTQYF
TGTGCCAGCAGGCCGGGACTTCGCACAGATACGCAGTATTTT
>TRBJ1-2|14|TRBV5-8|.|.
CASSLSVSNYGYTF
TGTGCCAGCAGCTTGTCAGTCAGTAACTATGGCTACACCTTC
>TRBJ1-2|14|TRBV9|.|.
CASSPSVGFSGYTF
TGTGCCAGCAGCCCATCGGTAGGGTTCTCAGGCTACACCTTC
>TRBJ1-2|14|TRBV6-1|TRBD1|.
CASSEGWTGTGYTF
TGTGCCAGCAGTGAAGGTTGGACAGGGACTGGCTACACCTTC
>TRBJ1-1|15|TRBV5-1|TRBD1|few
CASSFPDRENTEAFF
TGCGCCAGCAGCTTCCCCGACAGGGAAAACACTGAAGCTTTCTTT
>TRBJ1-2|14|TRBV6-6|.|few
CASSYSPRSDGYTF
TGTGCCAGCAGTTACTCCCCTCGGAGCGATGGCTACACCTTC
>TRBJ1-1|14|TRBV5-1|.|.
CASSFVGMNTEAFF
TGCGCCAGCAGCTTTGTGGGAATGAACACTGAAGCTTTCTTT
>TRBJ1-6|15|TRBV6-5|.|.
CASTLGQAYNSPLHF
TGTGCCAGCACCCTAGGACAAGCCTATAATTCACCCCTCCACTTT
>TRBJ1-5|17|TRBV18|TRBD1|.
CASSPGQGKTGNQPQHF
TGTGCCAGCTCGCCGGGACAGGGGAAGACTGGCAATCAGCCCCAGCATTTT
>TRBJ1-5|14|TRBV6-5|TRBD1|.
CASSPTGGESPQHF
TGTGCCAGCAGCCCGACAGGGGGCGAATCGCCCCAGCATTTT
>TRBJ1-5|15|TRBV2|TRBD1|few
CASSTTGTGDQPQHF
TGTGCCAGCAGCACTACCGGGACAGGGGATCAGCCCCAGCATTTT
>TRBJ2-3|15|TRBV10-1|TRBD1|.
CASSLLRGPGDTQYF
TGCGCCAGCAGTCTCTTGAGGGGGCCGGGAGATACGCAGTATTTT
>TRBJ1-4|15|TRBV10-2|.|.
CASSGTVATNEKLFF
TGCGCCAGCAGCGGGACGGTTGCAACTAATGAAAAACTGTTTTTT
>TRBJ2-1|11|TRBV6-5|.|few
CASSYAREQFF
TGTGCCAGCAGTTACGCTCGTGAGCAGTTCTTC
>TRBJ1-2|13|TRBV25-1|.|.
CASSERPAEGYTF
TGTGCCAGCAGTGAACGACCTGCCGAGGGCTACACCTTC
>TRBJ2-3|14|TRBV5-1|.|.
CASSLDTTTDTQYF
TGCGCCAGCAGCTTGGACACTACCACAGATACGCAGTATTTT
>TRBJ1-1|13|TRBV5-4|.|.
CASSLGQDEEAFF
TGTGCCAGCAGCTTGGGACAGGACGAAGAAGCTTTCTTT
>TRBJ1-2|12|TRBV6-5|.|.
CASRRQEDGYTF
TGTGCCAGCAGGAGGCAGGAGGATGGCTACACCTTC
>TRBJ2-2|15|TRBV27|.|.
CASSFKGPNTGELFF
TGTGCCAGCAGTTTCAAAGGGCCGAACACCGGGGAGCTGTTTTTT
>TRBJ1-1|15|TRBV30|.|once
CAWTRDGRGITEAFF
TGTGCCTGGACCCGGGACGGCCGTGGAATCACTGAAGCTTTCTTT
>TRBJ1-1|13|TRBV18|.|.
CASSLRGEAEAFF
TGTGCCAGCTCACTTCGGGGGGAAGCTGAAGCTTTCTTT
>TRBJ2-1|15|TRBV5-5|TRBD2|.
CASSLAGSGVVEQFF
TGTGCCAGCAGCTTGGCGGGTAGCGGGGTCGTTGAGCAGTTCTTC
>TRBJ2-5|14|TRBV7-6|TRBD2|.
CASSLTSGGETQYF
TGTGCCAGCAGCCTAACTAGCGGGGGAGAGACCCAGTACTTC
>TRBJ1-3|13|TRBV5-4|.|.
CASSSGTGNTIYF
TGTGCCAGCAGCTCCGGGACCGGGAACACCATATATTTT
>TRBJ2-1|16|TRBV5-1|TRBD2|.
CASSWAAARGGDEQFF
TGCGCCAGCAGCTGGGCCGCGGCGCGGGGGGGCGATGAGCAGTTCTTC
>TRBJ1-2|14|TRBV5-1|TRBD1|.
CASSSADRGDGYTF
TGCGCCAGCAGCTCCGCGGACAGGGGCGATGGCTACACCTTC
>TRBJ2-3|16|TRBV12-5|TRBD2|.
CASGSRAGDVRDTQYF
TGTGCTAGTGGGTCCAGGGCGGGGGACGTCAGGGATACGCAGTATTTT
>TRBJ1-2|14|TRBV5-1|.|.
CASSFSGTGDGYTF
TGCGCCAGCAGCTTCTCAGGGACCGGGGATGGCTACACCTTC